Included here is one T cell receptor beta chain sequence, with context. Its target antigen remains unknown. Base qualities are not at hand, and no much larger clone is one base apart. The data originate from a study of radiation and T cells in renal cell carcinoma (dated by TCRdb to 2018 to 2021). Some background on the complete study: The samples were obtained from a clinical trial, where primary renal cell carcinomas were treated with 15 Gy stereotactic body radiation therapy and then removed by nephrectomy 4 weeks afterward. In total, roughly 52 samples, comprising 26 tumors and about 27 peripheral blood samples, were subjected to TCR beta sequencing. Across all 50 or so samples, under 5,000,000 unique CDR3 nucleotide sequences encoding some 2.6 million unique CDR3 amino acid sequences were identified.

Interpreted using the paper, the time point label stands for: blood 2 weeks post-SBRT. This specimen's treatment or condition label, interpreted: 15 Gy SBRT to primary tumor, nephrectomy 4 weeks later. To follow tumor-enriched clonotypes, peripheral blood was collected serially from radiation-treated patients at baseline and again at 2 weeks and 4 weeks after SBRT. Renal cell carcinoma with clear cell pathology was present in all patients. The QIAamp DNA Blood Mini Kit (Qiagen) was used to prepare genomic DNA for TCR sequencing. The analyses included just those samples that passed every quality control check. Following the manufacturer's recommendations, the immunoSEQ kit was used to generate TCR beta libraries from genomic DNA. Library preparation used a first multiplex PCR with proprietary primers, then a second PCR adding unique barcodes, with bead cleanups after each round. Each sample batch included a kit-provided positive control reaction and a negative control reaction. The final libraries were assessed on an Agilent 4200 TapeStation D1000 ScreenTape, pooled by volume, and quantified by qPCR. An Illumina NextSeq500 fitted with a MidOutput 150-cycle cartridge performed the sequencing, running 156 Read1 cycles and 15 Index1 cycles with the kit's custom primers. The pooled library was loaded at approximately 0.99 pM, and roughly 18% PhiX control was spiked in. The study's processing was this. Vendor-processed data were analyzed in R, with a clonotype defined as all T cells sharing the same CDR3 nucleotide sequence. In the clone abundance analyses, frequencies were normalized to the 10,000 most abundant clones in each sample. Before analysis, public T cell clones were removed, and these numbered fewer than five per sample on average. A difference in abundance of at least 32-fold between compartments was used to define tumor-enriched and baseline blood-enriched clonotypes. A beta-binomial differential abundance model was used to identify clonotypes that expanded or contracted between blood time points. Similarity between tumor and blood repertoires was quantified using the Baroni-Urbani and Buser coefficient, and groups were compared with two-tailed Wilcoxon tests in R. TCRdb mirrors the immuneACCESS table, restricted to in-frame sequences. Some clones are absent from its copies; in checked studies, under half trace to an unresolved V gene, and the reason for the others is unknown. V, J and clone size are those of that table, while D and trimming were read from the DNA. The sample table contains roughly 130,000 clones; only one count was recorded for 88% of them. The top ten clonotypes cover about 5.6% of the sample.

CDR1 and CDR2 were assigned from the germline V gene as LGHNA and YSLEER. The germline V end is reduced by 0 bases and the J end by 7 bases; junction bases left unmatched: 5. CDR3 length: 16 amino acids, cysteine to phenylalanine. The entry retains the CDR3 DNA only, 48 bases that are in frame from base 1. The paper's findings and limits, for the study overall: Because pretreatment tumor biopsies were not available, the study could not determine whether clonotypes were already present within the tumor at baseline. Blood repertoire dynamics were not followed beyond 4 weeks after treatment. Top tumor clonotypes rose in blood from baseline to 2 weeks post-radiation, then contracted by 4 weeks, suggesting transient expansion of tumor-resident clones. With a single-armed trial design, the study had no way to address how radiation dose or scheduling affects the TCR repertoire.

This receptor was identified in a woman between 65 and 79 years old with renal cell carcinoma. Here the sequenced sample was blood, taken from a patient whose treatment included radiotherapy and nephrectomy. The rearrangement joined TRBV4-3 to TRBJ2-3, with TRBD2 identical over 12 junction bases. The CDR3 protein: CASSQDGTSGGYTQYF. The nucleotides read TGCGCCAGCAGCCAAGACGGAACTAGCGGGGGGTATACGCAGTATTTT.